This paragraph reports one T cell receptor beta chain. The antigen is unknown. These data originate in a study of CD8 T cells in ankylosing spondylitis. Germline V lookup: CDR1 DFQATT, CDR2 SNEGSKA (reference sequence). V lost 6 bases to trimming and J lost 3 bases; unmatched junction nucleotides: 13. This CDR3 is 16 amino acids long. Study findings and constraints: Eight or nine highly homologous variants formed a TCR beta motif that appeared characteristic of ankylosing spondylitis blood. Disease-linked clones were reportedly significantly enriched in matched ankylosing spondylitis synovial fluid. Disease-associated clones were CD8+ and fairly uncommon in peripheral blood.

TCRdb reprocessed the 5' RACE reads via MiXCR and lists one record per CDR3 protein. Of 350,000 or so distinct CDR3 sequences in the sample, about 15% were seen once. The chain carries TRBV20-1 and TRBJ2-1; 8 positions agree with TRBD2. The sequencing sample was made of blood, either unsorted or a sorted T cell fraction (not recorded which). The receptor comes from a male donor with ankylosing spondylitis or in good health (not recorded which). The CDR3 region has the DNA TGCAGTGCCCCCGACAGCGGGGGATTATACTACAATGAGCAGTTCTTC. Translated: CSAPDSGGLYYNEQFF.